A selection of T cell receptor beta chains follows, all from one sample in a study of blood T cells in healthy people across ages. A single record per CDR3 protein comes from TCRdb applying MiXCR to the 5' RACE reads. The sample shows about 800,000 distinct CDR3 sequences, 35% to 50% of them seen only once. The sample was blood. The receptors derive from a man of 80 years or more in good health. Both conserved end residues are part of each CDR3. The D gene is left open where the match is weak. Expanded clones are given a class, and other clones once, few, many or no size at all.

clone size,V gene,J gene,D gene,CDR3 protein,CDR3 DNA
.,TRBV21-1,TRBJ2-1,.,CASRRNRDEQFF,TGTGCCAGCAGGAGGAATAGGGATGAGCAGTTCTTC
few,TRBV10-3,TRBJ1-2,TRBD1,CAISRDSDYGYTF,TGTGCCATCAGCCGGGACAGCGACTATGGCTACACCTTC
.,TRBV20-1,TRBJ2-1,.,CSARVPWEVYNEQFF,TGCAGTGCTAGAGTACCCTGGGAGGTGTACAATGAGCAGTTCTTC
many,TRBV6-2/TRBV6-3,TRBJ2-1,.,CASFPTRQEAGEQFF,TGTGCCAGCTTCCCAACGAGGCAGGAGGCGGGTGAGCAGTTCTTC
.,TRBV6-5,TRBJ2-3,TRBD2,CASGPSGGRNTQYF,TGTGCCAGCGGTCCTAGCGGGGGGCGTAATACGCAGTATTTT
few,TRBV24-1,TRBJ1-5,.,CATSWGAGEQPQHF,TGTGCCACCTCTTGGGGCGCAGGGGAACAGCCCCAGCATTTT
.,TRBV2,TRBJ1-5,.,CASSEGRFNQPQHF,TGTGCCAGCAGTGAAGGCAGGTTCAATCAGCCCCAGCATTTT
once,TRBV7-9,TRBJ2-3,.,CASTWEADTQYF,TGTGCCAGCACCTGGGAGGCAGATACGCAGTATTTT
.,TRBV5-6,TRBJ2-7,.,CASSLADEQYF,TGTGCCAGCAGCTTGGCTGACGAGCAGTACTTC
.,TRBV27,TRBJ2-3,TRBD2,CASSSSGRVGTQYF,TGTGCCAGCAGTTCTAGCGGGAGAGTGGGTACGCAGTATTTT
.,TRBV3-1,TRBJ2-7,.,CASSHEETARNEQYF,TGTGCCAGCAGCCACGAAGAGACAGCACGCAATGAGCAGTACTTC
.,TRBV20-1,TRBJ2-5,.,CSAREGGGFQETQYF,TGCAGTGCTAGAGAAGGAGGGGGCTTCCAAGAGACCCAGTACTTC
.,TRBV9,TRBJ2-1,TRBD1,CASSVDGDRNNEQFF,TGTGCCAGCAGCGTAGACGGGGACAGAAACAATGAGCAGTTCTTC
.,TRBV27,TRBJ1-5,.,CASSLFPGDSNQPQHF,TGTGCCAGCAGTTTATTTCCGGGGGATAGCAATCAGCCCCAGCATTTT
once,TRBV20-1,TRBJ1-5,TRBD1,CSAIGTGGNQPQHF,TGCAGTGCTATAGGGACAGGAGGCAATCAGCCCCAGCATTTT
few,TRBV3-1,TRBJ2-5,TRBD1,CASSAGTGVETQYF,TGTGCCAGCAGCGCCGGGACAGGGGTAGAGACCCAGTACTTC
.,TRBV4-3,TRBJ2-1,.,CASSQDPGGVYNEQFF,TGCGCCAGCAGCCAAGATCCGGGCGGTGTGTACAATGAGCAGTTCTTC
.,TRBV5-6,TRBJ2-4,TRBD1,CASSSGQGVREQYF,TGTGCCAGCAGCTCCGGACAGGGTGTTAGGGAGCAGTACTTC
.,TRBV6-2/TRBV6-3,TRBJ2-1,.,CASSYPPDWGNEQFF,TGTGCCAGCAGTTACCCCCCAGACTGGGGCAATGAGCAGTTCTTC
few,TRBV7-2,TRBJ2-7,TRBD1,CASSLTGTGVEEQYF,TGTGCCAGCAGCCTAACCGGGACAGGGGTGGAAGAGCAGTACTTC
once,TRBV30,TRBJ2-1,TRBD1,CAWSAGTGDDEQFF,TGTGCCTGGAGTGCCGGGACAGGGGACGATGAGCAGTTCTTC
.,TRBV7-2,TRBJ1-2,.,CASSLALGNYTF,TGTGCCAGCAGCTTAGCCCTGGGGAACTACACCTTC
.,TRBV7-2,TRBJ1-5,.,CASSLVRGREQPQHF,TGTGCCAGCAGCTTAGTCAGGGGTCGGGAACAGCCCCAGCATTTT
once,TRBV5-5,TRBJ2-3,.,CASSLYFLRADTQYF,TGTGCCAGCAGCTTGTATTTCCTACGGGCAGATACGCAGTATTTT
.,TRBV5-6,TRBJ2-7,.,CASRHSASPYEQYF,TGTGCCAGCAGACATTCAGCTAGTCCCTACGAGCAGTACTTC
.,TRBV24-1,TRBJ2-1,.,CATSSTGSQKDEQFF,TGTGCCACCAGTTCGACGGGCTCTCAAAAGGATGAGCAGTTCTTC
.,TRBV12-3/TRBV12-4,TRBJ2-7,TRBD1,CASRSGTGGSEQYF,TGTGCCAGCAGGTCCGGGACAGGAGGATCCGAGCAGTACTTC
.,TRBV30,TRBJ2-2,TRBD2,CAWSGDERERGELFF,TGTGCCTGGAGCGGCGACGAGCGGGAGAGGGGGGAGCTGTTTTTT
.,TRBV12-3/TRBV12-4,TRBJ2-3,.,CASSFLGLVSTDTQYF,TGTGCCAGCAGTTTTCTTGGTTTAGTTAGCACAGATACGCAGTATTTT
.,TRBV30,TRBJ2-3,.,CASPGTDYDTQYF,TGTGCCTCCCCTGGGACCGACTACGATACGCAGTATTTT
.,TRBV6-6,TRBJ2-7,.,CASSPRQTAYEQYF,TGTGCCAGCAGCCCCCGACAGACTGCCTACGAGCAGTACTTC
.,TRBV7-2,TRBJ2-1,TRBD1,CASSLAWGTGADNEQFF,TGTGCCAGCAGCTTAGCTTGGGGGACAGGGGCGGACAATGAGCAGTTCTTC
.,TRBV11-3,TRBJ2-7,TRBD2,CASTYEGREPNEQYF,TGTGCCAGCACCTATGAAGGGCGGGAGCCCAACGAGCAGTACTTC
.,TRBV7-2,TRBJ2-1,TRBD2,CASSPILAGGNNEQFF,TGTGCCAGCAGCCCGATACTAGCGGGGGGCAACAATGAGCAGTTCTTC
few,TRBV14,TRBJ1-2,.,CASSPRTANYGYTF,TGTGCCAGCAGCCCCCGGACAGCTAACTATGGCTACACCTTC
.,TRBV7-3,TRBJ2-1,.,CASSLRGHLSDNEQFF,TGTGCCAGCAGCTTAAGGGGACACCTTTCGGACAATGAGCAGTTCTTC
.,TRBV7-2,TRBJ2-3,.,CASSPTPPSEAQYF,TGTGCCAGCAGCCCAACCCCCCCCTCGGAGGCGCAGTATTTT
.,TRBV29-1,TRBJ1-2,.,CSVVDRNYGYTF,TGCAGCGTTGTTGACAGAAACTATGGCTACACCTTC
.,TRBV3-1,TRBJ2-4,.,CASSQDWGADIQYF,TGTGCCAGCAGCCAAGATTGGGGGGCGGACATTCAGTACTTC
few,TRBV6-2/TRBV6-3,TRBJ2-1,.,CASSYAHEQFF,TGTGCCAGCAGTTACGCCCATGAGCAGTTCTTC